This T cell receptor beta chain was recorded in a study of CD8+ T cells in alopecia areata. General observations from the study: Sharing of TCRs across patients appeared less clear than in mice, possibly for HLA-related reasons. Clonality in lesional scalp, especially alopecia totalis/universalis, exceeded that of normal scalp.

The authors extracted RNA and reverse transcribed it into cDNA as the sequencing template. Using immunoSEQ multiplex PCR, the repertoire was profiled, and TCRdb retains in-frame clones only, with some absent. Of 35,000 or so clones in the sample, around half were seen once. A few patients' sorted CD4+ cells yielded CD25+CD127- cells. Alopecia areata patients provided lesional scalp punch biopsies and peripheral blood. The researchers isolated CD4+ and CD8+ T cells from PBMCs by sorting. About this clone itself: Its antigen is unidentified.

V shed 2 bases and J shed 7 bases, with 10 bases lying between them. The germline gives CDR1 SGHRS, CDR2 YFSETQ. The CDR3 is 13 amino acids. This chain connects TRBV5-1 to TRBJ2-1; D uncertain. The origin of this receptor is a human donor with alopecia areata. Material for sequencing was CD4+ Tregs sorted from blood. The CDR3 here is CASSFMLANEQFF. The CDR3 nucleotides read TGCGCCAGCAGCTTTATGTTGGCAAATGAGCAGTTCTTC. The entire variable domain, with the rest obtained from reference TRBV5-1 and TRBJ2-1, is as follows: KAGVTQTPRYLIKTRGQQVTLSCSPISGHRSVSWYQQTPGQGLQFLFEYFSETQRNKGNFPGRFSGRQFSNSRSEMNVSTLELGDSALYLCASSFMLANEQFFGPGTRLTVL.